This TCR beta chain was observed in a study of shared clonotypes between healthy human individuals. Overall study results and limits: Researchers found naive subsets generally carried larger estimated richness than memory subsets. The four-donor shared clonotypes exceeded non-shared clonotypes in generation probability, with non-shared ones scoring lower.

V was trimmed by 7 bases and J by 5 bases, leaving 17 bases between them. Per germline, CDR1 MNHEY and CDR2 SMNVEV (reference sequence). The CDR3 extends over 15 amino acids. Repertoires were generated with immunoSEQ multiplex PCR, while TCRdb's copy carries only in-frame clones and drops some. The sample consists of around 510,000 clones, approximately 94% of them appearing once. A word on this clone: What it binds is not known.

The chain recombines TRBV27 with TRBJ1-4; D is perhaps TRBD1 (6 bases). The sequenced material came from naive CD4+ T cells sorted from blood. The subset is: CD45RA+ positively selected. The receptor was derived from a woman under 40 in good health. Written as DNA, the CDR3 is TGTGCCAGCACCGATGGAAGGGGGGCGAATGAAAAACTGTTTTTT. It is translated as CASTDGRGANEKLFF.